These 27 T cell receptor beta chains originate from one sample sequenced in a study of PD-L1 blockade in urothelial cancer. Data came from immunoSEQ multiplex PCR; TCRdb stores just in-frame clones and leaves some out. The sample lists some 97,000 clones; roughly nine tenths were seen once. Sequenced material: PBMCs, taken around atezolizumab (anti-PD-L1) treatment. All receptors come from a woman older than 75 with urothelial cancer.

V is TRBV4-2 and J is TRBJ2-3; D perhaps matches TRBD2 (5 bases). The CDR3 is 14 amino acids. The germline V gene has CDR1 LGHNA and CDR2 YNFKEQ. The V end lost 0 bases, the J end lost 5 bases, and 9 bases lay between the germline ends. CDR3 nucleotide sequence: TGTGCCAGCAGCCAAGATACCGGAGGAGATACGCAGTATTTT. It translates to CASSQDTGGDTQYF.

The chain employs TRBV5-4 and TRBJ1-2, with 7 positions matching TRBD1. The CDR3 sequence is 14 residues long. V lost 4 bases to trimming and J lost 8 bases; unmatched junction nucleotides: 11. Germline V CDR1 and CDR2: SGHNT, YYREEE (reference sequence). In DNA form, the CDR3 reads TGTGCCAGCAGCATTAGAACAGGGGAAGGAGGCTACACCTTC. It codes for CASSIRTGEGGYTF.

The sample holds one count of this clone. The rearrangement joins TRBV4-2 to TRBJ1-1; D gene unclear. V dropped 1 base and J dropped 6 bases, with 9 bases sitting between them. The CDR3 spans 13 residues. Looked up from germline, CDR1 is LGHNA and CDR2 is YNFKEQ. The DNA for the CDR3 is TGTGCCAGCAGCCAAGGAGGAACTGCTGAAGCTTTCTTT. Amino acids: CASSQGGTAEAFF.

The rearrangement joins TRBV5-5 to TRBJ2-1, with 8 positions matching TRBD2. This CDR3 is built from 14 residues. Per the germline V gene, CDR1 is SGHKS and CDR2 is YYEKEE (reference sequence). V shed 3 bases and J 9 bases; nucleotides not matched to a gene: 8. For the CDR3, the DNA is TGTGCCAGCAGCTCGAGGACTAGCTACGGTGAGCAGTTCTTC. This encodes CASSSRTSYGEQFF.

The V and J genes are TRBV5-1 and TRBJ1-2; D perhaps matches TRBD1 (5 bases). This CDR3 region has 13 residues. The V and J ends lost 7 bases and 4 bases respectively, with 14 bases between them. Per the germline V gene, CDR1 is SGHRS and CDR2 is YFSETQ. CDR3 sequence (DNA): TGCGCCAGCGGATTAGGGACTTCCTATGGCTACACCTTC. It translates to CASGLGTSYGYTF.

In DNA form, the CDR3 reads TGTGCCAGCAGCTCTGATAGCGGGAGGGCCGTGTACGAGCAGTACTTC. Its translation: CASSSDSGRAVYEQYF. The chain joins TRBV7-9 to TRBJ2-7; 11 nucleotides match TRBD2. This CDR3 comprises 16 residues. The J segment lost 4 bases and the V segment lost 4 bases, leaving 9 bases of the junction unmatched. Germline CDR1 reads SEHNR; CDR2 reads FQNEAQ (reference sequence). The full variable domain, its missing parts supplied by reference TRBV7-9 and TRBJ2-7, is DTGVSQNPRHKITKRGQNVTFRCDPISEHNRLYWYRQTLGQGPEFLTYFQNEAQLEKSRLLSDRFSAERPKGSFSTLEIQRTEQGDSAMYLCASSSDSGRAVYEQYFGPGTRLTVT.

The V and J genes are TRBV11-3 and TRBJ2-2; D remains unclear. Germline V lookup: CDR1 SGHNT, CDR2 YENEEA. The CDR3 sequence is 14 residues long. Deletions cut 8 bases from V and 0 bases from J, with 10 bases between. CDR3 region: CASRFETNTGELFF. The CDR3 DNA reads TGTGCCAGCCGGTTTGAGACGAACACCGGGGAGCTGTTTTTT.

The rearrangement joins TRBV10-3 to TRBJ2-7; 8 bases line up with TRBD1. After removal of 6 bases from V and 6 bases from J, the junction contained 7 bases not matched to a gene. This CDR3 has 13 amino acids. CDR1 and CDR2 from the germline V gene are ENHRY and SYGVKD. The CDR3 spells CAISPDRGGEQYF. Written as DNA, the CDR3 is TGTGCCATCAGCCCAGACAGGGGAGGCGAGCAGTACTTC.

CDR3 loop: CASSLQGGSSTEAFF. CDR3 coding DNA: TGTGCCAGCAGCTTACAGGGAGGCAGTAGCACTGAAGCTTTCTTT. The chain joins TRBV7-3 to TRBJ1-1; TRBD1 is a possible D gene (5 bases). The V gene lost 2 bases and the J gene lost 4 bases, with 14 bases spanning the gap. The CDR3 is 15 residues long. Germline V CDR1 and CDR2: SGHTA, FQGTGA.

CDR3 sequence reads: CASSRRLAGVGYNEQFF. CDR3 bases: TGTGCCAGCAGCCGAAGACTAGCGGGAGTGGGATACAATGAGCAGTTCTTC. The V and J genes are TRBV27 and TRBJ2-1, with 12 nucleotides matching TRBD2. Germline CDR1 MNHEY, CDR2 SMNVEV (reference sequence). The V gene end was trimmed by 6 bases and the J gene end by 4 bases; junction bases not matched to a gene: 10. There are 17 residues in the CDR3.

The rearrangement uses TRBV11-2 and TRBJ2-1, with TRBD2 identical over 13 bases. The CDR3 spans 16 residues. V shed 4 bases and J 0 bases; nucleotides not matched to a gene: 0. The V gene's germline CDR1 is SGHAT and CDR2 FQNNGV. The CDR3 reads CASSWTSGSSYNEQFF. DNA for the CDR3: TGTGCCAGCAGCTGGACTAGCGGGAGCTCCTACAATGAGCAGTTCTTC.

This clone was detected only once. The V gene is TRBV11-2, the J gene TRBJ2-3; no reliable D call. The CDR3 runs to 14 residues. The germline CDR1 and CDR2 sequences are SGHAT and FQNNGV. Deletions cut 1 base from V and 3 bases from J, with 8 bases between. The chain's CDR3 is CASSLASPTDTQYF. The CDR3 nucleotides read TGTGCCAGCAGCTTAGCTAGTCCAACAGATACGCAGTATTTT.

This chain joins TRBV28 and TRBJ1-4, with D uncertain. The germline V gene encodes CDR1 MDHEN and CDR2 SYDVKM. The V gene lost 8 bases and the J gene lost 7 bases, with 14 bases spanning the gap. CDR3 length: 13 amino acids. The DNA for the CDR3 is TGTGCCAGCCCCCCAGAGGGCGGTGAAAAACTGTTTTTT. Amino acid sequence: CASPPEGGEKLFF.

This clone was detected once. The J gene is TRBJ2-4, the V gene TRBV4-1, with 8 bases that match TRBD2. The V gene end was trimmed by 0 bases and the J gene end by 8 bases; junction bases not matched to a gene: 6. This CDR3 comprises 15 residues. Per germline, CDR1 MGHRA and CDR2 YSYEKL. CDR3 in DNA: TGCGCCAGCAGCCAAGATCTCAGCGGGAGTTACATTCAGTACTTC. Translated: CASSQDLSGSYIQYF.

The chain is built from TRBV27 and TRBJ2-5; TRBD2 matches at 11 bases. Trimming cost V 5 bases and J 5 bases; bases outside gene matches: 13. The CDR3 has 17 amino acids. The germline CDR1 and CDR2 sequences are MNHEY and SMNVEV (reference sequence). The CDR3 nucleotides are TGTGCCAGCAGTACAAGAACGACTAGCGGGGCAGTCGAGACCCAGTACTTC. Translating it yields CASSTRTTSGAVETQYF.

The CDR3 region is CASFKPGGTDTQYF. In nucleotides, the CDR3 is TGTGCCAGCTTTAAACCGGGAGGCACAGATACGCAGTATTTT. This chain connects TRBV6-1 to TRBJ2-3; D possibly corresponds to TRBD2 (6 bases). Trimming shortened V by 8 bases and J by 1 base, and 13 bases separated the two germline ends. The CDR3 is 14 amino acids. Per the germline V gene, CDR1 is MNHNS and CDR2 is SASEGT.

CDR3 in amino acids: CTSSQRRDGRGRNEQFF. For the CDR3, the DNA is TGCACCAGCAGCCAACGGCGGGACGGCCGGGGCAGGAATGAGCAGTTCTTC. The chain uses TRBV1 and TRBJ2-1; TRBD2 was called by the table and not checked on the DNA. TRBV1 is a pseudogene segment. This CDR3 contains 17 residues.

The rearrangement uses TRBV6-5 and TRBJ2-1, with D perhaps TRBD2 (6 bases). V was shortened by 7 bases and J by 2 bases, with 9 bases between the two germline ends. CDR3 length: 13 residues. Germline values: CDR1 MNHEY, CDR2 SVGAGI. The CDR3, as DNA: TGTGCCAGCAAAGGGACTGCCTACAATGAGCAGTTCTTC. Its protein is CASKGTAYNEQFF.

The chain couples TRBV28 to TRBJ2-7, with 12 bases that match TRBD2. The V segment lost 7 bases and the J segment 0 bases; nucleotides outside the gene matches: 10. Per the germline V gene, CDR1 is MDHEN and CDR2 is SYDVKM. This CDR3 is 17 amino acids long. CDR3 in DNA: TGTGCCAGCATTGAGACTAGCGGGAGCGGAATCTCCTACGAGCAGTACTTC. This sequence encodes CASIETSGSGISYEQYF.

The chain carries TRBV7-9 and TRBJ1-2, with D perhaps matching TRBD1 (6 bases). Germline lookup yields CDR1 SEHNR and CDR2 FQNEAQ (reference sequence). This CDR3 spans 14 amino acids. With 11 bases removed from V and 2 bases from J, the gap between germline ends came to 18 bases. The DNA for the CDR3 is TGTGCCGCGGGGGGCACAACTATGAACTATGGCTACACCTTC. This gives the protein CAAGGTTMNYGYTF.

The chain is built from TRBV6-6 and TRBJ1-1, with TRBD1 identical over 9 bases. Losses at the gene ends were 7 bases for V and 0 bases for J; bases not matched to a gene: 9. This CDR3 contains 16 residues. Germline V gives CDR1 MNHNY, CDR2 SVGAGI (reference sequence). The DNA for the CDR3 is TGTGCCAGCATTGACAGGGGGTCCTTACTGAACACTGAAGCTTTCTTT. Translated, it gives CASIDRGSLLNTEAFF.

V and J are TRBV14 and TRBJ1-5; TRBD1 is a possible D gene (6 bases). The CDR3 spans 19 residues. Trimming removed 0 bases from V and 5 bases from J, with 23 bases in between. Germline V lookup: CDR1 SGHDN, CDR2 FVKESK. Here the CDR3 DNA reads TGTGCCAGCAGCCAAGATGGACTGGACACAGGGCAGCGCCATCAGCCCCAGCATTTT. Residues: CASSQDGLDTGQRHQPQHF.

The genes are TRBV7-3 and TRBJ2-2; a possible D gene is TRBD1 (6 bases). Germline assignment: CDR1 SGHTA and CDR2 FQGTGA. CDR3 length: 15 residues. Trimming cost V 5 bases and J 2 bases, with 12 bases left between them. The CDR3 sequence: CASSAGTLNTGELFF. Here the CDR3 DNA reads TGTGCCAGCAGCGCCGGGACACTAAACACCGGGGAGCTGTTTTTT.

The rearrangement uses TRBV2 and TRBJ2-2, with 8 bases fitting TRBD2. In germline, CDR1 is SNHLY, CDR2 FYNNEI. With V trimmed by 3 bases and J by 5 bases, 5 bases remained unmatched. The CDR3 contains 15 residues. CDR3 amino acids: CASSDRSGKTGELFF. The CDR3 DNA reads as TGTGCCAGCAGTGATCGTAGCGGGAAGACCGGGGAGCTGTTTTTT.

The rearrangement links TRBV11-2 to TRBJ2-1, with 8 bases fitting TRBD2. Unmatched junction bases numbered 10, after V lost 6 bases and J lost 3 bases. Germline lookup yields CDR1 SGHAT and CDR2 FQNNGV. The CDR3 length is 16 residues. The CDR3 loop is CASSFPTSADYNEQFF. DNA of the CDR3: TGTGCCAGCAGTTTCCCGACTAGCGCAGACTACAATGAGCAGTTCTTC.

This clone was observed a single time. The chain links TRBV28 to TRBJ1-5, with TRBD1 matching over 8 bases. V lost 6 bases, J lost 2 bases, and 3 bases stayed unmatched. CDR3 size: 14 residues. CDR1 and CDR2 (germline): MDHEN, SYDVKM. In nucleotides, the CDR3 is TGTGCCAGCAGCTTGACAGGGGGCAATCAGCCCCAGCATTTT. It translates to CASSLTGGNQPQHF.

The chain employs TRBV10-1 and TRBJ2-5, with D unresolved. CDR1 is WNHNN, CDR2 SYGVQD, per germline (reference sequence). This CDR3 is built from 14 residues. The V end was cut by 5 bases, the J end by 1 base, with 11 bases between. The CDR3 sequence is CASSSTGSQETQYF. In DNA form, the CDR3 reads TGCGCCAGCAGTTCCACCGGTAGCCAAGAGACCCAGTACTTC.